This TCR beta chain was captured by sequencing in a study of cytomegalovirus exposure and HLA in healthy donors. Points from the study as a whole: Indistinguishable V segments, including TRBV6-2 and TRBV6-3, were excluded.

Germline loops: CDR1 GTSNPN, CDR2 SVGIG (reference sequence). V lost 0 bases and J 3 bases, leaving 3 bases between the germline ends. This CDR3 contains 12 residues. 13 Jbeta primers and 60 Vbeta primers were used for the PCR. Method: immunoSEQ multiplex PCR; TCRdb's copy keeps in-frame clones and lacks some. The sample consists of nearly 110,000 clones, approximately 79% of them appearing once. Comments on this clone: No antigen is known for it.

The chain is built from TRBV30 and TRBJ1-5; the D is unclear. The sequenced sample consisted of PBMCs. This clonotype was obtained from a middle-aged woman in good health and CMV-seropositive. The CDR3 sequence is CAWSVSNQPQHF. In DNA, the CDR3 is TGTGCCTGGAGTGTCTCCAATCAGCCCCAGCATTTT.